The next 15 T cell receptor beta chains were all read from a single sample in a study of CD8 T cells in Susac syndrome. cDNA came from approximately 0.5 to 1 ug RNA primed by random hexamers. TCRdb ran MiXCR on the immunoSEQ multiplex PCR reads and lists one entry per CDR3 protein. The sample consists of roughly 200,000 distinct CDR3 sequences, 90% to 97% of them appearing once. Sequencing was performed on CD4+ T cells from PBMCs. Receptor source: a human donor with multiple sclerosis.

This clonotype was counted between two and nine times. The V and J genes are TRBV30 and TRBJ2-5, with D perhaps TRBD2 (6 bases). The germline V and J ends were trimmed by 4 bases and 1 base, with 10 bases remaining between them. The CDR3 length is 13 residues. Looked up from germline, CDR1 is GTSNPN and CDR2 is SVGIG (reference sequence). CDR3 in DNA: TGTGCCTGGACAGTCGGGGGCCAAGAGACCCAGTACTTC. Protein: CAWTVGGQETQYF.

The chain has TRBV6-6 and TRBJ2-7, with D possibly being TRBD1 (6 bases). V was shortened by 6 bases and J by 3 bases, with 15 bases between the two germline ends. Germline V gene data show CDR1 as MNHNY and CDR2 as SVGAGI (reference sequence). This CDR3 region has 14 residues. The CDR3 sequence: CASSQDSYRYEQYF. CDR3 sequence (DNA): TGTGCCAGCAGCCAGGACAGTTACCGCTACGAGCAGTACTTC.

V and J are TRBV30 and TRBJ1-1, with TRBD1 as a possible D gene (5 bases). Germline V lookup: CDR1 GTSNPN, CDR2 SVGIG (reference sequence). Trimming left V 6 bases short and J 1 base short, with 12 bases between. The CDR3 has 13 residues. The CDR3 region has the DNA TGTGCCTGTCGAGGACATTGGAACACTGAAGCTTTCTTT. This codes for CACRGHWNTEAFF.

This chain uses TRBV24-1 with TRBJ2-1; 7 bases map to TRBD1. The V gene end was trimmed by 4 bases and the J gene end by 0 bases; junction bases not matched to a gene: 11. This CDR3 spans 18 amino acids. Germline values: CDR1 KGHDR, CDR2 SFDVKD. The CDR3: CATSDPAPGTDSYNEQFF. DNA of the CDR3: TGTGCCACCAGTGACCCAGCCCCCGGGACAGACTCCTACAATGAGCAGTTCTTC.

The chain joins TRBV13 to TRBJ2-7; perhaps TRBD1 as D (5 bases). The CDR3 covers 13 residues. Trimming cost V 4 bases and J 3 bases, with 10 bases left between them. The germline V gene encodes CDR1 PRHDT and CDR2 FYEKMQ (reference sequence). The CDR3 reads CASSSLDIYEQYF. The CDR3 region has the DNA TGTGCCAGCAGCTCCCTGGACATCTACGAGCAGTACTTC.

The rearrangement joins TRBV27 to TRBJ1-6, with D perhaps TRBD1 (5 bases). In germline, CDR1 is MNHEY, CDR2 SMNVEV (reference sequence). The V end lost 2 bases, the J end lost 8 bases, and 7 bases lay between the germline ends. This CDR3 comprises 13 residues. The CDR3: CASSLTGDSPLHF. CDR3 DNA: TGTGCCAGCAGTTTAACAGGTGATTCACCCCTCCACTTT.

The CDR3 DNA reads as TGTGCCACCGGGACAGAATACTACAATGAGCAGTTCTTC. Translated: CATGTEYYNEQFF. This chain links TRBV15 with TRBJ2-1, with 7 bases lining up with TRBD1. The CDR3 is made up of 13 amino acids. Germline V gene data show CDR1 as LNHNV and CDR2 as YYDKDF (reference sequence). The V segment lost 8 bases and the J segment 3 bases; nucleotides outside the gene matches: 4.

The chain employs TRBV12-3 or TRBV12-4 and TRBJ1-2, with a possible D match to TRBD1 (6 bases). The CDR3 is 12 residues long. Between the trimmed V and J ends, which lost 6 bases and 2 bases, there was a span of 7 bases. The CDR3 loop reads CASSQGNYGYTF. The CDR3 region has the DNA TGTGCCAGCAGCCAGGGGAACTATGGCTACACCTTC.

The chain has TRBV7-9 and TRBJ1-1, with 9 bases lining up with TRBD1. Germline CDR1 is SEHNR and CDR2 is FQNEAQ (reference sequence). The CDR3 length is 14 residues. V was pared by 6 bases and J by 3 bases, with 5 bases of the junction left unmatched. CDR3 nucleotides: TGTGCCAGCAGTTCGACAGGGGGTTACACTGAAGCTTTCTTT. Amino acids: CASSSTGGYTEAFF. The complete variable domain, with remaining parts taken from reference TRBV7-9 and TRBJ1-1, reads DTGVSQNPRHKITKRGQNVTFRCDPISEHNRLYWYRQTLGQGPEFLTYFQNEAQLEKSRLLSDRFSAERPKGSFSTLEIQRTEQGDSAMYLCASSSTGGYTEAFFGQGTRLTVV.

The rearrangement uses TRBV29-1 and TRBJ2-3; no clear D gene. The ends were cut back, 4 bases at V and 3 bases at J, with 8 bases in the middle. Looked up from germline, CDR1 is SQVTM and CDR2 is ANQGSEA. The CDR3 spans 12 residues. This chain's CDR3 is CSVAIRTDTQYF. The CDR3, as DNA: TGCAGCGTTGCTATAAGGACAGATACGCAGTATTTT.

The chain employs TRBV20-1 and TRBJ2-1, with TRBD2 matching 11 bases. CDR3 length equals 16 residues. The J segment lost 7 bases and the V segment lost 5 bases, leaving 13 bases of the junction unmatched. CDR1 is DFQATT and CDR2 is SNEGSKA in the germline V gene (reference sequence). CDR3 coding DNA: TGCAGTGCTCGTAACCTTGCTAGCGGGGGGTGGAATGAGCAGTTCTTC. Encoded protein: CSARNLASGGWNEQFF.

The V and J genes are TRBV29-1 and TRBJ2-3, with D possibly being TRBD1 (6 bases). The CDR3 runs 14 residues. Germline loops: CDR1 SQVTM, CDR2 ANQGSEA. Trimming took 5 bases from V and 0 from J, leaving 12 bases between them. DNA of the CDR3: TGCAGCGTTCTGGGGGCCCCTAGCACAGATACGCAGTATTTT. This codes for CSVLGAPSTDTQYF.

V gene TRBV2 combines with J gene TRBJ1-1, with a weak D call TRBD1 (5 bases). Trimming shortened V by 6 bases and J by 1 base, and 15 bases separated the two germline ends. The CDR3 contains 15 residues. Germline loops: CDR1 SNHLY, CDR2 FYNNEI. CDR3 sequence: CASSRHAGENTEAFF. The CDR3 nucleotides are TGTGCCAGCAGCCGTCATGCGGGGGAGAACACTGAAGCTTTCTTT.

The chain links TRBV29-1 to TRBJ2-1, with D perhaps TRBD1 (6 bases). Germline loops: CDR1 SQVTM, CDR2 ANQGSEA. The CDR3 is 15 residues long. The V end was cut by 6 bases, the J end by 6 bases, with 21 bases between. The DNA for the CDR3 is TGCAGCGTGGGCAGTGGGGACACCTGGCTCAATGAGCAGTTCTTC. It is translated as CSVGSGDTWLNEQFF.

This clonotype was seen a few times. The rearrangement uses TRBV19 and TRBJ2-7, with D unclear. V shed 6 bases and J shed 0 bases, with 3 bases lying between them. CDR1 LNHDA and CDR2 SQIVND come from the germline V gene (reference sequence). This CDR3 spans 11 amino acids. The CDR3: CASRNSYEQYF. CDR3 in DNA: TGTGCCAGTAGGAACTCCTACGAGCAGTACTTC.